One sample yielded the 26 T cell receptor beta chains listed below, sequenced in a study of CD8 T cells in Susac syndrome. A quantity of roughly 0.5 to 1 ug RNA underwent reverse transcription using random hexamers. TCRdb recomputed calls from the immunoSEQ multiplex PCR reads with MiXCR, one row per CDR3 protein. Here the sample spans some 240,000 distinct CDR3 sequences, about 96% being singletons. The sample taken for sequencing was CD4+ T cells from PBMCs. Receptors originate from a human donor with Susac syndrome.

The chain carries TRBV4-1 and TRBJ1-1; D remains unclear. Germline V gives CDR1 MGHRA, CDR2 YSYEKL. CDR3 length: 16 amino acids. V was clipped by 4 bases and J by 1 base, with 16 bases between them. The DNA for the CDR3 is TGCGCCAGCAGCCCCCTTCCATCCTCGGGGAACACTGAAGCTTTCTTT. This encodes CASSPLPSSGNTEAFF.

The chain has TRBV28 and TRBJ1-5; 8 bases line up with TRBD1. The germline CDR1 and CDR2 sequences are MDHEN and SYDVKM. CDR3 length equals 16 residues. V lost 5 bases to trimming and J lost 1 base; unmatched junction nucleotides: 7. The CDR3 here is CASSPDRTGSNQPQHF. The DNA of the CDR3 is TGTGCCAGCAGTCCCGACAGGACAGGGAGCAATCAGCCCCAGCATTTT.

The J gene is TRBJ2-5, the V gene TRBV11-2, with D tentatively TRBD1 (6 bases). There are 14 residues in the CDR3. V lost 6 bases, J lost 0 bases, and 11 bases lay in between. Germline CDR1 is SGHAT and CDR2 is FQNNGV. The CDR3 protein is CASSTRGNQETQYF. CDR3 nucleotide sequence: TGTGCCAGCAGTACAAGGGGGAACCAAGAGACCCAGTACTTC.

V gene TRBV5-1 combines with J gene TRBJ2-1; 9 nucleotides line up with TRBD2. This CDR3 comprises 16 residues. V shed 2 bases, J shed 5 bases, and the junction held 8 bases outside the gene matches. CDR1 SGHRS and CDR2 YFSETQ come from the germline V gene. The DNA of the CDR3 is TGCGCCAGCAGCTTAGTGTCTAGCGGGATGGACAATGAGCAGTTCTTC. It translates to CASSLVSSGMDNEQFF. Using reference TRBV5-1 and TRBJ2-1 for the parts outside the CDR3, the full variable domain is KAGVTQTPRYLIKTRGQQVTLSCSPISGHRSVSWYQQTPGQGLQFLFEYFSETQRNKGNFPGRFSGRQFSNSRSEMNVSTLELGDSALYLCASSLVSSGMDNEQFFGPGTRLTVL.

This chain links TRBV7-3 with TRBJ2-1, with 7 bases identical to TRBD2. Trimming removed 5 bases from V and 5 bases from J; junction bases left unmatched: 9. This CDR3 is built from 15 residues. CDR1 and CDR2 from the germline V gene are SGHTA and FQGTGA. The CDR3 DNA reads TGTGCCAGCAGCCAAGTCCTAGCGGATCACAATGAGCAGTTCTTC. Its protein is CASSQVLADHNEQFF.

The chain employs TRBV23-1 and TRBJ2-3; D ambiguous. TRBV23-1 is placed among ORFs of uncertain function. CDR3 length: 14 amino acids. Trimming left V 2 bases short and J 4 bases short, with 10 bases between. CDR3 protein: CASSQIGRADTQYF. CDR3 in DNA: TGCGCCAGCAGTCAAATTGGAAGGGCAGATACGCAGTATTTT.

This chain links TRBV5-1 with TRBJ2-5; no firm D call. CDR1 is SGHRS, CDR2 YFSETQ, per germline. The CDR3 sequence is 12 residues long. Trimming cost V 4 bases and J 4 bases, with 8 bases left between them. CDR3 in amino acids: CASSRASETQYF. The CDR3, as DNA: TGCGCCAGCAGCCGCGCCTCAGAGACCCAGTACTTC.

Here the CDR3 DNA reads TGTGCCAGCAGCCGAGGGAGGACAAGAGAGACCCAGTACTTC. Its protein product is CASSRGRTRETQYF. The rearrangement uses TRBV7-8 and TRBJ2-5, with TRBD2 as a possible D gene (6 bases). The CDR3 covers 14 residues. Germline V gives CDR1 SGHVS, CDR2 FQNEAQ. V was trimmed by 5 bases and J by 4 bases, leaving 14 bases between them.

This clonotype was seen once. The chain couples TRBV20-1 to TRBJ1-5, with D perhaps matching TRBD1 (5 bases). Germline assignment: CDR1 DFQATT and CDR2 SNEGSKA (reference sequence). The CDR3 extends over 13 amino acids. V was pared by 4 bases and J by 4 bases, with 11 bases between. CDR3 DNA sequence: TGCAGTGCTAAGACAGAGCCTAATCAGCCCCAGCATTTT. Protein product: CSAKTEPNQPQHF.

The J gene is TRBJ2-3, the V gene TRBV20-1, with D unresolved. This CDR3 has 16 residues. Trimming stripped 3 bases from V and 0 bases from J, with 16 bases between. Germline-derived CDR1 and CDR2 are DFQATT and SNEGSKA (reference sequence). CDR3 in DNA: TGCAGTGCTAGTGGATATCCCCGCACCAGCACAGATACGCAGTATTTT. Translating it yields CSASGYPRTSTDTQYF.

The V call is TRBV30, the J call TRBJ1-5; TRBD1 agrees at 10 bases. The J segment lost 6 bases and the V segment lost 4 bases, leaving 9 bases of the junction unmatched. Germline assignment: CDR1 GTSNPN and CDR2 SVGIG (reference sequence). CDR3 length: 15 amino acids. The CDR3 loop is CAWTRGTGALQPQHF. DNA of the CDR3: TGTGCCTGGACGCGGGGGACAGGGGCCCTTCAGCCCCAGCATTTT.

The chain combines TRBV10-3 with TRBJ2-4; perhaps TRBD1 as D (6 bases). With 6 bases removed from V and 7 bases from J, the gap between germline ends came to 13 bases. The V gene's germline CDR1 is ENHRY and CDR2 SYGVKD. This CDR3 is built from 13 residues. The CDR3 reads CAISPGTLNIQYF. The CDR3 nucleotides read TGTGCCATCAGCCCCGGGACACTCAACATTCAGTACTTC.

The V gene is TRBV3-1, the J gene TRBJ2-2, with TRBD1 matching over 7 bases. Trimming took 4 bases from V and 2 from J; bases not matched to a gene: 4. The CDR3 consists of 15 residues. Per germline, CDR1 LGHDT and CDR2 YNNKEL (reference sequence). CDR3 sequence (DNA): TGTGCCAGCAGCCCCCGGGACAGTAACACCGGGGAGCTGTTTTTT. Amino acids: CASSPRDSNTGELFF.

The gene calls are TRBV20-1 and TRBJ2-1; TRBD1 matches 9 bases. The CDR3 is 13 residues long. The ends lost 3 bases at V and 6 bases at J; junction bases unmatched: 3. Germline CDR1 DFQATT, CDR2 SNEGSKA (reference sequence). This chain's CDR3 is CSARRTGANEQFF. CDR3 in DNA: TGCAGTGCTAGGAGGACAGGGGCCAATGAGCAGTTCTTC.

J is TRBJ1-1 and V is TRBV30; TRBD1 might be the D (5 bases). V gave up 0 bases and J gave up 4 bases, with 12 bases separating them. Germline CDR1 and CDR2: GTSNPN and SVGIG (reference sequence). The CDR3 extends over 14 amino acids. CDR3 protein: CAWSVFGGVTEAFF. The CDR3 DNA reads as TGTGCCTGGAGTGTATTCGGGGGGGTCACTGAAGCTTTCTTT.

This chain connects TRBV20-1 to TRBJ2-2, with 9 bases identical to TRBD2. The ends lost 0 bases at V and 0 bases at J; junction bases unmatched: 8. This CDR3 is 18 amino acids long. Germline lookup yields CDR1 DFQATT and CDR2 SNEGSKA (reference sequence). Here the CDR3 DNA reads TGCAGTGCTAGAGAGTTCCTAGCGGGGTCCGCGAACACCGGGGAGCTGTTTTTT. It translates to CSAREFLAGSANTGELFF.

A single count supports this clonotype. V and J are TRBV9 and TRBJ2-2; 7 bases line up with TRBD2. Germline V CDR1 and CDR2: SGDLS, YYNGEE. The CDR3 has 16 amino acids. Trimming removed 4 bases from V and 6 bases from J; junction bases left unmatched: 12. As DNA, the CDR3 is TGTGCCAGCAGCTCGGGTGGGAGGGCGCGTCCCGGGGAGCTGTTTTTT. Protein sequence: CASSSGGRARPGELFF.

In this sample, this clonotype turned up once. CDR3 bases: TGTGCCAGCAGCCGCCGTGAGTCCTACGAGCAGTACTTC. This encodes CASSRRESYEQYF. The chain has TRBV3-1 and TRBJ2-7; D gene uncertain. Per germline, CDR1 LGHDT and CDR2 YNNKEL (reference sequence). V shed 4 bases and J shed 1 base, with 8 bases lying between them. There are 13 residues in the CDR3.

The rearrangement links TRBV3-1 to TRBJ2-2, with 9 bases that match TRBD1. V was pared by 4 bases and J by 4 bases, with 7 bases of the junction left unmatched. There are 16 residues in the CDR3. Germline V gives CDR1 LGHDT, CDR2 YNNKEL (reference sequence). CDR3 DNA: TGTGCCAGCAGCCCGTCGGACAGGGGAGGCACCGGGGAGCTGTTTTTT. Amino acid sequence: CASSPSDRGGTGELFF.

The sample holds one count of this clonotype. This chain uses TRBV7-2 with TRBJ1-2, with 9 bases that match TRBD1. This CDR3 has 15 amino acids. J lost 5 bases, V lost 5 bases, and 9 bases had no gene match. Germline CDR1 is SGHTA and CDR2 is FQGNSA. In DNA, the CDR3 is TGTGCCAGCAGCCATAACTCGGGACAGGGTTATGGCTACACCTTC. It codes for CASSHNSGQGYGYTF. Full variable domain (remainder filled in from reference TRBV7-2 and TRBJ1-2): GAGVSQSPSNKVTEKGKDVELRCDPISGHTALYWYRQSLGQGLEFLIYFQGNSAPDKSGLPSDRFSAERTGGSVSTLTIQRTQQEDSAVYLCASSHNSGQGYGYTFGSGTRLTVV.

The chain couples TRBV29-1 to TRBJ1-3; D is possibly TRBD1 (5 bases). This CDR3 has 13 residues. CDR1 and CDR2 from the germline V gene are SQVTM and ANQGSEA. The V and J ends lost 4 bases and 0 bases respectively, with 7 bases between them. DNA for the CDR3: TGCAGCGTTGGGGGACCCTCTGGAAACACCATATATTTT. It yields the protein CSVGGPSGNTIYF.

The chain has TRBV20-1 and TRBJ2-7; no clear D. V was cut by 2 bases and J by 4 bases, with 6 bases left in between. Germline V lookup: CDR1 DFQATT, CDR2 SNEGSKA (reference sequence). This CDR3 spans 11 amino acids. Here the CDR3 reads CSARQQYEQYF. Written as DNA, the CDR3 is TGCAGTGCTAGACAACAATACGAGCAGTACTTC.

The gene calls are TRBV18 and TRBJ2-7; D not resolved. The V gene's germline CDR1 is KGHSH and CDR2 LQKENI. V shed 8 bases and J shed 2 bases, with 10 bases lying between them. The CDR3 is 12 residues long. The CDR3 protein is CASTGEAYEQYF. In DNA form, the CDR3 reads TGTGCCAGCACTGGGGAAGCCTACGAGCAGTACTTC.

This chain connects TRBV7-3 to TRBJ2-1; 7 bases match TRBD1. Trimming removed 4 bases from V and 2 bases from J; junction bases left unmatched: 2. In germline, CDR1 is SGHTA, CDR2 FQGTGA. This CDR3 is built from 14 residues. The CDR3 is CASSYGQAYNEQFF. The CDR3 nucleotides are TGTGCCAGCAGCTATGGACAGGCCTACAATGAGCAGTTCTTC.

Comment on this clonotype: At one boundary the junction diverges from the germline segment, which might be a read error. The gene calls are TRBV7-9 and TRBJ2-3; the D gene is possibly TRBD2 (6 bases). The CDR3 spans 15 residues. From germline, CDR1 is SEHNR and CDR2 FQNEAQ (reference sequence). The CDR3 is CASSLNLKGGTTQYF. Written as DNA, the CDR3 is TGCGCCAGCAGCTTGAACCTTAAGGGCGGGACTACGCAGTATTTT.

The chain recombines TRBV15 with TRBJ1-2; D call uncertain. The ends were cut back, 0 bases at V and 4 bases at J, with 9 bases in the middle. The CDR3 has 14 amino acids. The germline gives CDR1 LNHNV, CDR2 YYDKDF (reference sequence). This CDR3 reads CATSRDASAYGYTF. CDR3 nucleotide sequence: TGTGCCACCAGCAGAGACGCGTCGGCCTATGGCTACACCTTC.